These 3 T cell receptor beta chains were sequenced from one sample in a study of CD8 T cells in ankylosing spondylitis listed by TCRdb under 2017. Preparation of the library involved 5' RACE. TCRdb shows the sequencer as Illumina HiSeq 2500. In-frame beta chains were kept once TCRdb had trimmed the public reads at Q25 with fastp and called clones with MiXCR. Under each unique CDR3 protein, matching rows form one entry showing the most common genes and DNA. Present in this sample are roughly 260,000 distinct CDR3 sequences, roughly 20% of which were seen just once. The ten biggest clones cover less than 9% of the sample. The sample consisted of blood, either unsorted or a sorted T cell fraction (not recorded which). The receptors were sampled from a male donor with ankylosing spondylitis or in good health (not recorded which).

The gene calls are TRBV29-1 and TRBJ2-7; a possible D gene is TRBD2 (5 bases). The CDR3 is 13 residues long. The V end lost 7 bases, the J end lost 2 bases, and 15 bases lay between the germline ends. Per the germline V gene, CDR1 is SQVTM and CDR2 is ANQGSEA. The CDR3 coding sequence is TGCAGCGCCGGCGGGCGCAGAACCTACGAGCAGTACGTC. This encodes CSAGGRRTYEQYV.

Turning to this clonotype: A much more abundant neighbour one base away suggests this may be a read error. The chain joins TRBV10-3 to TRBJ2-2, with 9 bases that match TRBD1. CDR3 size: 17 residues. Germline CDR1 ENHRY, CDR2 SYGVKD. The CDR3 region is CAISEARIQGATEELFF. The CDR3 coding sequence is TGTGCCATCAGTGAGGCAAGAATACAGGGGGCCACCGAGGAGCTGTTTTTT.

This clonotype was seen repeatedly, ten times or more. The chain combines TRBV4-1 with TRBJ2-3; the D gene is possibly TRBD2 (6 bases). Deletions cut 6 bases from V and 0 bases from J, with 10 bases between. The CDR3 runs 14 residues. The germline V gene has CDR1 MGHRA and CDR2 YSYEKL. CDR3 sequence (DNA): TGCGCCAGCAGTACGGGAGACAGCACAGATACGCAGTATTTT. This translates into CASSTGDSTDTQYF.